This record looks at one T cell receptor (beta chain) sequence and its context. No antigen is known for it. Being one base from a much bigger clone, this may be a read error. Without any cell sorting, total RNA and DNA were extracted together from approximately 22-30 mg of bulk tissue using the AllPrep DNA/RNA mini kit. Between late 2015 and March 2016, 4 to 6 patients in China with histopathologically diagnosed primary liver carcinoma had surgical resection. Chronic HBV infection was present in the patients, and the patients were treatment-naive at sampling. Each tumor was sampled at five spatially separated regions: the tumor centre plus the superior, inferior, left-lateral and right-lateral poles. Histology showed that every tumor sample contained more than 75% viable tumor cells. Each fresh piece of tumor and adjacent tissue was cut in two, with one half stored in RNAlater at -80 degrees C and the other half sent for histology.

The germline V gene (reference sequence) provides CDR1 SGHNT and CDR2 YYREEE. For this chain, trimming is 4 bases at the V end and 9 bases at the J end, and the number of junction bases without a gene match is 7. From its cysteine to its phenylalanine, the CDR3 spans 13 amino acids. Solely the CDR3 DNA is kept, with 39 bases framed from the first base. The data are from a study of tumor-infiltrating lymphocytes in primary liver carcinoma (dated by TCRdb to between 2016 and 2019). General notes on the study: Of the five patients, three men and two women aged 30 to 69 years, four had hepatocellular carcinoma and one had combined HCC and intrahepatic cholangiocarcinoma. Roughly 3.5 to 7.13 million productive TCRbeta reads were obtained per sample, and no significant difference in read depth was found between tissue types. For each liver tumor, the study sampled five regions along with adjacent normal tissue and blood, and applied TCRbeta repertoire sequencing, expression microarrays and whole-exome sequencing. Technical replicate repertoires showed high reproducibility, with mean shared-clone rates approximately 0.87 and correlation coefficients above 0.98. A total of some 35 specimens from 5 patients underwent TCRbeta repertoire sequencing, comprising some 25 tumor regions, 5 adjacent noncancerous liver tissues and 5 peripheral blood samples. Agilent mRNA microarray profiling was performed on the approximately 27 tumor region samples to relate TCRbeta repertoire diversity to the local molecular phenotype. The five patients had tumors of stage T1-T3 N0M0, with maximum diameters ranging from about 4.2 to 11 cm.

A constant-region primer and ProtoScript II reverse transcriptase were used to reverse-transcribe TCRbeta-specific cDNA from about 0.55 ug total RNA. Three nested multiplex PCR rounds, following a slightly modified ARM-PCR procedure, were used to build the TCRbeta libraries. Each of the first two PCR rounds ran for around 10 cycles using multiplex TRBV1-TRBV30 forward primers together with a Cbeta reverse primer. Sample barcodes and Illumina adapters were attached in a final 25-cycle PCR using Deep VentR polymerase. Amplicons of 200-500 bp were gel-purified with a QIAquick gel extraction kit before sequencing. The TCRbeta amplicons were sequenced with 250-bp paired-end reads on an Illumina HiSeq 2500. On the authors' methods: Quality trimming of reads was performed with Trimmomatic v0.33, and paired reads were merged with FLASH v1.2.11 so that full CDR3 sequences could be recovered. V, D and J germline segments were assigned to the rearranged TCRbeta sequences by MiGEC v1.2.1b. Clonotype statistics, along with Shannon-Wiener diversity indices, were calculated using VDJtools v1.0.0. To reduce sampling bias, subsequent analyses other than the diversity analysis used only the 250 most abundant clonotypes in each sample. Through fastp at Q25 and MiXCR, TCRdb rebuilt clones from the public reads, retaining in-frame beta chains. One record per CDR3 amino acid sequence lists the most common genes and DNA. The authors' filters were not applied to this entry. Counted in this sample were approximately 120,000 distinct CDR3 sequences; 64% of them appeared once. The top ten hold more than 7% of the sample.

Overall results and qualifications from the work: A significantly larger repertoire fraction was made up by the top 250 clones in tumors than in blood (p = 0.039). Since the samples were bulk and unsorted, there was no way to compare CD4+ and CD8+ T cell repertoires. Consistent with antigen-driven expansion, pairs of tumor regions showed higher repertoire overlap (mean about 35%) than either tumor-adjacent pairs (approximately 17%) or tumor-blood pairs (around 14%). The study included only four or five patients, and the authors note findings should be validated in a larger study. Only about 8-25% of top clones were present in all five regions of a tumor, suggesting spatial heterogeneity of tumor-infiltrating T cells. Only the TCR beta chain was sequenced, which likely underestimates true repertoire diversity because unpaired alpha chains were not captured.

The chain couples TRBV5-4 to TRBJ2-1, with 7 junctional bases fitting TRBD1. The TCR comes from a woman in her sixties or seventies with primary liver carcinoma and hepatitis B virus infection. Sample: liver tumor tissue from sampling region 3. The meaning of the sample's cell subset or site label: tumor region T3, left-lateral pole. The nucleotide sequence reads as follows: TGTGCCAGCAGCCGGGGACAGTCCAGTGAGCAGTTCTTC. This gives the protein CASSRGQSSEQFF.